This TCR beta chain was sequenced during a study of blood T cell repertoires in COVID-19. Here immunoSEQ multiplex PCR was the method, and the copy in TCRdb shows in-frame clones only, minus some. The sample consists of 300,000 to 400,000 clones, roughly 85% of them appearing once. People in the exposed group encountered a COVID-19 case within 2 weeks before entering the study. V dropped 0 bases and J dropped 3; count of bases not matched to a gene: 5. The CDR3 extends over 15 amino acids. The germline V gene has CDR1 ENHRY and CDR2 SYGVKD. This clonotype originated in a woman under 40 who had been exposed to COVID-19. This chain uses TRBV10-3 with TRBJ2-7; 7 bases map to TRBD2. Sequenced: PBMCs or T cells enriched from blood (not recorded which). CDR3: CAISESGEGRYEQYF. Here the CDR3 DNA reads TGTGCCATCAGTGAGTCGGGGGAGGGCCGCTACGAGCAGTACTTC.